This T cell receptor beta chain was retrieved from a study of cytomegalovirus exposure and HLA in healthy donors. The study's findings and limits: Among TCR beta chains of equal frequency, HLA-associated ones were more clonally expanded in a later analysis.

This CDR3 spans 18 amino acids. Trimming stripped 1 base from V and 5 bases from J, with 21 bases between. The germline gives CDR1 MDHEN, CDR2 SYDVKM. This clone has only a few counts. No antigen is known for it. PCR amplification relied on 60 Vbeta primers (plus 13 Jbeta primers). Produced via immunoSEQ multiplex PCR; TCRdb's table is partial and in-frame only. The sample holds 85,000 to 100,000 clones, 50% to 80% seen once. Healthy bone marrow donors supplied every sample. V is TRBV28 and J is TRBJ1-5; D ambiguous. The sequencing input was PBMCs. This TCR derives from a man in his sixties in good health and CMV-seronegative. The CDR3 reads CASSLSTGLGSTDQPQHF. CDR3 sequence (DNA): TGTGCCAGCAGTTTATCAACCGGGTTGGGTAGTACGGATCAGCCCCAGCATTTT.